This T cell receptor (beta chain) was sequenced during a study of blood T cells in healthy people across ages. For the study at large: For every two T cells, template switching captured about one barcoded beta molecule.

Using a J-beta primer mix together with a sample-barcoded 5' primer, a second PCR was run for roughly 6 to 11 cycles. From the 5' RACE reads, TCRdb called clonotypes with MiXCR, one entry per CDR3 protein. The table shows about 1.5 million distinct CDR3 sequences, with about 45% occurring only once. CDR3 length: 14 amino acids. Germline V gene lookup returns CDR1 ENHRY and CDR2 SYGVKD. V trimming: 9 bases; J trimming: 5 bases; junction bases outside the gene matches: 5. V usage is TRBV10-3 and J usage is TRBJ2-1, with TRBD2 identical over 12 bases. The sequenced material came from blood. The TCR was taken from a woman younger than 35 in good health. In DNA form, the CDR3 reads TGTGCCATAACTAGCGGGGGGCCCCACAATGAGCAGTTCTTC. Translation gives CAITSGGPHNEQFF.